The T cell receptor beta chain described here comes from a study of blood T cell repertoires in COVID-19. Study-level information: From the United States, Italy and Spain came samples of acute and convalescent COVID-19. The cDNA or gDNA used as material had been derived from T cells, B-cell-depleted T cells, or PBMCs.

Here immunoSEQ multiplex PCR was the method, and the copy in TCRdb shows in-frame clones only, minus some. The sample yields around 150,000 clones, around four fifths seen once. Germline V lookup: CDR1 SGHTA, CDR2 FQGNSA. Deletions cut 0 bases from V and 1 base from J, with 6 bases between. The CDR3 has 14 amino acids. In this sample, this clone turned up a few times. The source is a man aged 60-69 years who had recovered from COVID-19. Sequencing was done on a sample of peripheral blood. The V call is TRBV7-2, the J call TRBJ1-1; no clear D. The CDR3 DNA reads TGTGCCAGCAGCTTAGCCGGCGGGAACACTGAAGCTTTCTTT. This translates into CASSLAGGNTEAFF.